One and the same sample provided the 9 T cell receptor beta chains below, sequenced in a study of spatial heterogeneity in lung cancer. Each CDR3 protein gets one entry after TCRdb re-called the 5' RACE reads with MiXCR. The table lists about 9,200 distinct CDR3 sequences, about 8.3% of them singletons, with roughly 30% in the top ten. Time point specified: sample taken at primary tumor resection. The study sequenced unsorted whole RNA from tumor, nontumor lung or frozen PBMC. The sample here was PBMCs, taken at surgery. Every receptor here comes from a female donor with early-stage non-small cell lung cancer.

This clonotype was seen at least ten times. The chain recombines TRBV12-2 with TRBJ1-5. TRBV12-2 is deemed a pseudogene. The CDR3 has 17 amino acids. The CDR3 DNA is TGTGCAAGTCGCTCGGACCCGTCGGCACGAAGCAATCAGCCCCAGCATTTT. Its translation: CASRSDPSARSNQPQHF.

This clonotype showed up many times. V gene TRBV12-3 or TRBV12-4 combines with J gene TRBJ2-2; TRBD1 matches 7 bases. V lost 6 bases, J lost 2 bases, and 27 bases stayed unmatched. The CDR3 loop spans 22 amino acids. CDR3 coding DNA: TGTGCCAGCAGCCCAGGGGGACCAGGGATCGGGCCTTTGGGGATAAACACCGGGGAGCTGTTTTTT. Translating gives CASSPGGPGIGPLGINTGELFF.

This clonotype was detected only a few times. The genes are TRBV19 and TRBJ2-5; D remains unclear. The CDR3 has 12 residues. The V and J ends lost 1 base and 5 bases respectively, with 5 bases between them. CDR1 LNHDA and CDR2 SQIVND come from the germline V gene (reference sequence). CDR3 DNA sequence: TGTGCCAGTAGTATAGCAGGCGAGACCCAGTACTTC. It is translated as CASSIAGETQYF.

This sequence joins TRBV23-1 and TRBJ2-5, with D possibly TRBD2 on 5 matching bases. TRBV23-1 is classed as an ORF, of uncertain function. The V end was cut by 4 bases, the J end by 1 base, with 13 bases between. The CDR3 covers 15 residues. The CDR3 nucleotides are TGCGCCAGCAGTCCGCGAGGGCAGTTCCAAGAGACCCAGTACTTC. Its protein is CASSPRGQFQETQYF.

This clonotype occurred a few times. This chain links TRBV7-9 with TRBJ2-3, with TRBD2 matching 7 bases. This CDR3 is built from 16 residues. V lost 5 bases to trimming and J lost 2 bases; unmatched junction nucleotides: 10. Looked up from germline, CDR1 is SEHNR and CDR2 is FQNEAQ (reference sequence). This chain's CDR3 is CASSQLATTDTDTQYF. CDR3 sequence (DNA): TGTGCCAGCAGCCAACTAGCGACGACCGACACAGATACGCAGTATTTT.

Many counts were recorded for this clonotype. This chain uses TRBV9 with TRBJ2-1; D remains unclear. CDR1 is SGDLS, CDR2 YYNGEE, per germline. The CDR3 totals 13 residues. V lost 0 bases and J lost 2, with 3 bases in between. CDR3 in DNA: TGTGCCAGCAGCGTAGGGGCCTACAATGAGCAGTTCTTC. This codes for CASSVGAYNEQFF.

This clonotype turned up a few times. The CDR3 nucleotides are TGCAGTGCTAGAGTAGCGGGAGGAGGGGTTAGCGAGCAGTACTTC. Residues: CSARVAGGGVSEQYF. The J gene is TRBJ2-7, the V gene TRBV20-1, with TRBD2 matching over 10 bases. The V and J ends lost 1 base and 6 bases, in that order; junction bases with no gene match: 9. This CDR3 contains 15 residues. Germline V lookup: CDR1 DFQATT, CDR2 SNEGSKA (reference sequence).

Many counts were recorded for this clonotype. The V and J genes are TRBV15 and TRBJ1-4, with D perhaps matching TRBD1 (6 bases). The CDR3 extends over 16 amino acids. Trimming pared 4 bases from V and 2 bases from J, leaving 14 bases between. The germline V gene has CDR1 LNHNV and CDR2 YYDKDF (reference sequence). CDR3 sequence reads: CATSTGDTRTNEKLFF. In DNA form, the CDR3 reads TGTGCCACCAGCACCGGGGACACCCGGACTAATGAAAAACTGTTTTTT.

This clonotype was observed a few times. The chain has TRBV5-1 and TRBJ2-2; D is undetermined. From germline, CDR1 is SGHRS and CDR2 YFSETQ. This CDR3 has 13 amino acids. Trimming left V 5 bases short and J 4 bases short, with 9 bases between. Here the CDR3 reads CASSSTPTGELFF. CDR3 DNA: TGCGCCAGCAGTTCGACGCCCACCGGGGAGCTGTTTTTT.